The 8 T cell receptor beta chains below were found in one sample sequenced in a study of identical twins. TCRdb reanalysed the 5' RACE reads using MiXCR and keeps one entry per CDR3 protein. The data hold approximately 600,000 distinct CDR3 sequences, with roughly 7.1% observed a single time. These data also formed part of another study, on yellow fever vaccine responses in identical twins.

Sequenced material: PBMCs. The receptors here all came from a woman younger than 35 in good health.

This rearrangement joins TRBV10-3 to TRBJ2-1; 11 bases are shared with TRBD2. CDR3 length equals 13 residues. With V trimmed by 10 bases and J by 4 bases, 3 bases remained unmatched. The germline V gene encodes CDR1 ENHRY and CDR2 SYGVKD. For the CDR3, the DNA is TGTGCCAGCTTAGCGGGGGGGTACAATGAGCAGTTCTTC. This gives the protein CASLAGGYNEQFF.

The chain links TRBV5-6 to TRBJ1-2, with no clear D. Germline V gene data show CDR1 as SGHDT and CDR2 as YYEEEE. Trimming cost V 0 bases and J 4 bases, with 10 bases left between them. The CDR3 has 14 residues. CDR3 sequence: CASSLEGPLYGYTF. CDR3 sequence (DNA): TGTGCCAGCAGCTTGGAAGGCCCTCTCTATGGCTACACCTTC.

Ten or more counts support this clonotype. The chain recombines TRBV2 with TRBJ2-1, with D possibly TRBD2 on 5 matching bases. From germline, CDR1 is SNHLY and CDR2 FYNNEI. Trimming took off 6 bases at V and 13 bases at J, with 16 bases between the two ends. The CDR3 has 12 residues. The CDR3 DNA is TGTGCCAGCAGCACCACCGGGCGGGCACAGTTCTTC. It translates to CASSTTGRAQFF.

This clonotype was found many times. The CDR3 sequence is CATSSTGTGVFEQYF. CDR3 nucleotides: TGTGCCACCAGTTCCACCGGGACAGGGGTGTTCGAGCAGTACTTC. This rearrangement joins TRBV24-1 to TRBJ2-7, with 10 bases lining up with TRBD1. Trimming at V came to 6 bases and at J to 6 bases, leaving 10 bases not matched to a gene. This CDR3 is built from 15 residues. Germline V CDR1 and CDR2: KGHDR, SFDVKD.

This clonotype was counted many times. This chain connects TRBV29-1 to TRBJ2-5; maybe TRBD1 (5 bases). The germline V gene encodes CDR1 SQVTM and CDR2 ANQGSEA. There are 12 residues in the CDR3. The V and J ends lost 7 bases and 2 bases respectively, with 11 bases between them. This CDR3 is CSASTGQETQYF. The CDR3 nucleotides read TGCAGCGCATCAACAGGACAAGAGACCCAGTACTTC.

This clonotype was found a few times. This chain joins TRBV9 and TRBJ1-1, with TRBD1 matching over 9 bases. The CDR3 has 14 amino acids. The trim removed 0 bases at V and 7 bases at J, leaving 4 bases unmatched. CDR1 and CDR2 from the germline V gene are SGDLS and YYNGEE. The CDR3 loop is CASSVGTGVGEAFF. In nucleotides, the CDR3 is TGTGCCAGCAGCGTAGGGACAGGGGTCGGTGAAGCTTTCTTT. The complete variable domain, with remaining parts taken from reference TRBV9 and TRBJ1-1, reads DSGVTQTPKHLITATGQRVTLRCSPRSGDLSVYWYQQSLDQGLQFLIQYYNGEERAKGNILERFSAQQFPDLHSELNLSSLELGDSALYFCASSVGTGVGEAFFGQGTRLTVV.

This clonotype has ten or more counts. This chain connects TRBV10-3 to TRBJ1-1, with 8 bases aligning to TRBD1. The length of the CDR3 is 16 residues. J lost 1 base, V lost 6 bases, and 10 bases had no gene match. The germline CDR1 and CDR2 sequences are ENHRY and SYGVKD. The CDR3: CAIRAPGQGRNTEAFF. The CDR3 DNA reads TGTGCCATCAGGGCCCCTGGACAGGGACGGAACACTGAAGCTTTCTTT.

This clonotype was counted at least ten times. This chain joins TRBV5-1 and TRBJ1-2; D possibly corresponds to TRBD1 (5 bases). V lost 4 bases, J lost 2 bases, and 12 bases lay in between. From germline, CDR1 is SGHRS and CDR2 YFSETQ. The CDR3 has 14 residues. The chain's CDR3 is CASSIEGYNYGYTF. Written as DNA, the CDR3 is TGCGCCAGCAGCATAGAGGGGTACAACTATGGCTACACCTTC.